The 10 T cell receptor beta chains presented below share a single source sample, sequenced in a study of CD8+CD57+ T cells in acquired aplastic anemia. Patients chosen for sequencing had CD8+CD57+ cells that had expanded, as shown by flow cytometry. For CDR3 and TCR beta VDJ profiling, genomic DNA was the template used. Each CDR3 protein gets one entry after TCRdb re-called the reads with MiXCR. Of approximately 250,000 distinct CDR3 sequences in the sample, 82% were seen once. Source material: sorted CD4+, CD8+, or CD8+CD57+ T cells (not recorded which) from PBMCs. The receptors originated from a human donor with aplastic anemia.

Comments on this clonotype: A read error may produce the germline difference seen at one junction end. The chain carries TRBV7-9 and TRBJ2-4; no reliable D call. Germline loops: CDR1 SEHNR, CDR2 FQNEAQ (reference sequence). The CDR3 spans 12 residues. The CDR3 nucleotides are TGTGCCAGCAGCTGTGATAGAAGCGTTCAGAGCTTC. This encodes CASSCDRSVQSF.

The chain combines TRBV20-1 with TRBJ1-6; weak D call: TRBD1 (5 bases). Germline V gene data show CDR1 as DFQATT and CDR2 as SNEGSKA (reference sequence). This CDR3 is built from 15 residues. V lost 0 bases and J lost 6, with 12 bases in between. In DNA form, the CDR3 reads TGCAGTGCTAGAGAAGGAGGGCAGGGTAATTCACCCCTCCACTTT. Residues: CSAREGGQGNSPLHF.

In the case of this clonotype: Relative to the germline gene, one junction end is altered; a read error may explain this. This chain uses TRBV19 with TRBJ2-1, with D possibly called TRBD1 or TRBD2 (5 bases each). This CDR3 is 15 amino acids long. The germline gives CDR1 LNHDA, CDR2 SQIVND (reference sequence). CDR3 bases: TGTGCCAGTAGTATAGATGGGACCTATCCATACTATGAGTACTTC. Residues: CASSIDGTYPYYEYF.

The chain carries TRBV7-2 and TRBJ1-5; no reliable D call. The V and J ends lost 5 bases and 14 bases respectively, with 22 bases between them. This CDR3 is 14 amino acids long. Germline values: CDR1 SGHTA, CDR2 FQGNSA. CDR3 in amino acids: CASSHAERPHNEHF. The CDR3 region has the DNA TGTGCCAGCAGCCACGCTGAGCGCCCTCATAATGAGCATTTT.

The rearrangement uses TRBV7-3 and TRBJ2-3; 9 nucleotides match TRBD2. Germline V gene lookup returns CDR1 SGHTA and CDR2 FQGTGA. CDR3 length: 15 residues. Trimming at V came to 1 base and at J to 5 bases, leaving 4 bases not matched to a gene. The CDR3 DNA is TGTGCCAGCAGCTTAAGCGGGGGGGTCTTAGATACGCAGTATTTT. Its translation: CASSLSGGVLDTQYF.

This sequence joins TRBV9 and TRBJ2-1, with D hard to call. This CDR3 spans 16 amino acids. Germline values: CDR1 SGDLS, CDR2 YYNGEE. V was clipped by 0 bases and J by 11 bases, with 21 bases between them. The CDR3 DNA reads as TGTGCCAGCAGCGTAGATGACGGCGGCTACAATCAGCAGCAGTTCTTC. Its translation: CASSVDDGGYNQQQFF.

As for this clonotype: The junction departs from germline at one end; a sequencing error may be responsible. The chain carries TRBV2 and TRBJ2-3; D is perhaps TRBD1 (6 bases). The germline V gene has CDR1 SNHLY and CDR2 FYNNEI. This CDR3 has 12 amino acids. Here the CDR3 DNA reads TGTGCCAGCAATTCAGGGGTAGAGACCCAGTATTTC. This gives the protein CASNSGVETQYF.

This sequence joins TRBV19 and TRBJ2-1; D possibly corresponds to TRBD2 (6 bases). Per germline, CDR1 LNHDA and CDR2 SQIVND (reference sequence). Trimming left V 3 bases short and J 7 bases short, with 7 bases between. The CDR3 runs to 12 residues. CDR3 in DNA: TGTGCCAGTAGTATCGGAGGGAATGAGCAGTTCTTC. It codes for CASSIGGNEQFF.

A remark on this clonotype: The germline gene is not matched at one end of the junction; a read error may be the cause. The V gene is TRBV7-9, the J gene TRBJ1-3, with D tentatively TRBD1 (5 bases). Germline V gene data show CDR1 as SEHNR and CDR2 as FQNEAQ (reference sequence). CDR3 length equals 18 residues. The CDR3 bases are TGTGCCAGCAGGGGGCGGGGGGAGATCTTTTCCGCTGGGAACACCATATATTTT. Residues: CASRGRGEIFSAGNTIYF.

This sequence joins TRBV20-1 and TRBJ2-5; D unclear. Between the trimmed V and J ends, which lost 6 bases and 5 bases, there was a span of 19 bases. Germline loops: CDR1 DFQATT, CDR2 SNEGSKA (reference sequence). The CDR3 has 14 residues. CDR3 coding DNA: TGCAGTGCCCCTCCGGCAGGTCACTATGAGACCCAGTACTTC. Amino acids: CSAPPAGHYETQYF.